A selection of T cell receptor beta chains follows, all from one sample in a study of long-term antiretroviral therapy in people with HIV. Assay: immunoSEQ multiplex PCR; the TCRdb copy retains only in-frame clones and omits some. The table lists about 39,000 clones, approximately 86% of them singletons. Sequences were derived from unsorted PBMCs, sampled just before starting antiretroviral therapy. These receptors were taken from a young woman with HIV. Both conserved end residues are part of each CDR3. Fields, in order: CDR3 length, J gene, clone size, V gene, D gene, CDR3 protein, CDR3 DNA. A D gene is named only where the DNA matches it firmly. Clone size is shown for a subset of rows, as once, few, many or a class of expanded clone.

CDR3 length: 12
J gene: TRBJ1-2
clone size: .
V gene: TRBV6-5
D gene: .
CDR3 protein: CASSQDSYGYTF
CDR3 DNA: TGTGCCAGCAGTCAGGACAGCTATGGCTACACCTTC

CDR3 length: 14
J gene: TRBJ1-2
clone size: .
V gene: TRBV5-1
D gene: .
CDR3 protein: CASSLDWGAGGYTF
CDR3 DNA: TGCGCCAGCAGCTTGGATTGGGGGGCCGGGGGCTACACCTTC

CDR3 length: 15
J gene: TRBJ2-2
clone size: .
V gene: TRBV19
D gene: TRBD1
CDR3 protein: CATFDRAKLTGELFF
CDR3 DNA: TGTGCCACTTTCGACAGGGCGAAGTTAACCGGGGAGCTGTTTTTT

CDR3 length: 14
J gene: TRBJ2-7
clone size: .
V gene: TRBV27
D gene: TRBD2
CDR3 protein: CASTKVAGLDEQYF
CDR3 DNA: TGTGCCAGCACTAAGGTAGCGGGCTTGGACGAGCAGTACTTC

CDR3 length: 15
J gene: TRBJ1-4
clone size: .
V gene: TRBV25-1
D gene: .
CDR3 protein: CASSASRVPGEKLFF
CDR3 DNA: TGTGCCAGCAGTGCAAGCAGGGTCCCGGGTGAAAAACTGTTTTTT

CDR3 length: 16
J gene: TRBJ2-7
clone size: .
V gene: TRBV28
D gene: .
CDR3 protein: CASSSRRIITGYEQYF
CDR3 DNA: TGTGCCAGCAGCTCACGTCGGATAATCACGGGATACGAGCAGTACTTC

CDR3 length: 11
J gene: TRBJ2-1
clone size: few
V gene: TRBV7-3
D gene: .
CDR3 protein: CASSFSHEQFF
CDR3 DNA: TGTGCCAGCAGCTTCTCCCATGAGCAGTTCTTC

CDR3 length: 15
J gene: TRBJ2-3
clone size: .
V gene: TRBV19
D gene: TRBD2
CDR3 protein: CASSWTSGGTDTQYF
CDR3 DNA: TGTGCCAGTAGTTGGACTAGCGGGGGCACAGATACGCAGTATTTT

CDR3 length: 14
J gene: TRBJ1-2
clone size: .
V gene: TRBV28
D gene: TRBD1
CDR3 protein: CATRSSGGDSGYTF
CDR3 DNA: TGTGCCACGAGGTCATCAGGGGGCGACTCTGGCTACACCTTC

CDR3 length: 16
J gene: TRBJ2-6
clone size: .
V gene: TRBV11-2
D gene: .
CDR3 protein: CASSLGPRAGANVLTF
CDR3 DNA: TGTGCCAGCAGCTTAGGCCCGAGGGCTGGGGCCAACGTCCTGACTTTC

CDR3 length: 14
J gene: TRBJ2-1
clone size: .
V gene: TRBV7-8
D gene: TRBD2
CDR3 protein: CASSFPGLVVEQFF
CDR3 DNA: TGTGCCAGCAGCTTCCCGGGACTAGTCGTTGAGCAGTTCTTC

CDR3 length: 16
J gene: TRBJ2-1
clone size: .
V gene: TRBV27
D gene: TRBD2
CDR3 protein: CASSLFTSGIYNEQFF
CDR3 DNA: TGTGCCAGCAGTTTATTTACTAGCGGGATCTACAATGAGCAGTTCTTC

CDR3 length: 15
J gene: TRBJ1-5
clone size: .
V gene: TRBV7-2
D gene: .
CDR3 protein: CASSLVGVGNQPQHF
CDR3 DNA: TGTGCCAGCAGCCTAGTGGGGGTAGGGAATCAGCCCCAGCATTTT

CDR3 length: 19
J gene: TRBJ2-1
clone size: .
V gene: TRBV21-1
D gene: .
CDR3 protein: CASSTDRELALSSYNEQFF
CDR3 DNA: TGTGCCAGCAGCACGGACCGAGAGCTAGCGCTGAGCTCCTACAATGAGCAGTTCTTC

CDR3 length: 16
J gene: TRBJ2-5
clone size: once
V gene: TRBV5-1
D gene: TRBD2
CDR3 protein: CASSPPLAGGMETQYF
CDR3 DNA: TGCGCCAGCAGCCCGCCCCTAGCGGGAGGCATGGAAACCCAGTACTTC

CDR3 length: 15
J gene: TRBJ1-1
clone size: .
V gene: TRBV5-1
D gene: TRBD1
CDR3 protein: CASSLGGQKNTEAFF
CDR3 DNA: TGCGCCAGCAGCTTGGGGGGACAGAAGAACACTGAAGCTTTCTTT

CDR3 length: 16
J gene: TRBJ2-5
clone size: .
V gene: TRBV4-3
D gene: TRBD2
CDR3 protein: CASSQVLAGGPETQYF
CDR3 DNA: TGCGCCAGCAGCCAAGTACTAGCGGGAGGTCCTGAGACCCAGTACTTC

CDR3 length: 18
J gene: TRBJ1-3
clone size: .
V gene: TRBV4-1
D gene: .
CDR3 protein: CASSQDGPGLSTGNTIYF
CDR3 DNA: TGCGCCAGCAGCCAAGACGGCCCAGGGCTCTCCACTGGAAACACCATATATTTT

CDR3 length: 11
J gene: TRBJ2-1
clone size: .
V gene: TRBV13
D gene: .
CDR3 protein: CASSLGSEQFF
CDR3 DNA: TGTGCCAGCAGCTTAGGCAGCGAGCAGTTCTTC

CDR3 length: 14
J gene: TRBJ2-7
clone size: few
V gene: TRBV4-3
D gene: TRBD1
CDR3 protein: CASSLKQTGDEQYF
CDR3 DNA: TGCGCCAGCAGCCTGAAACAGACAGGGGACGAGCAGTACTTC

CDR3 length: 12
J gene: TRBJ1-1
clone size: .
V gene: TRBV11-2
D gene: TRBD1
CDR3 protein: CASGTANTEAFF
CDR3 DNA: TGTGCCAGCGGGACAGCGAACACTGAAGCTTTCTTT

CDR3 length: 14
J gene: TRBJ2-7
clone size: once
V gene: TRBV27
D gene: .
CDR3 protein: CASQALGEPLEQYF
CDR3 DNA: TGTGCCAGCCAAGCTTTGGGAGAACCCCTCGAGCAGTACTTC

CDR3 length: 14
J gene: TRBJ2-2
clone size: .
V gene: TRBV25-1
D gene: TRBD1
CDR3 protein: CASSEDRDTGELFF
CDR3 DNA: TGTGCCAGCAGTGAGGACAGGGACACCGGGGAGCTGTTTTTT

CDR3 length: 15
J gene: TRBJ2-1
clone size: .
V gene: TRBV2
D gene: .
CDR3 protein: CASSLRDSPLGPQFF
CDR3 DNA: TGTGCCAGCAGCCTAAGGGACTCCCCTCTAGGGCCGCAGTTCTTC

CDR3 length: 15
J gene: TRBJ2-7
clone size: few
V gene: TRBV5-1
D gene: TRBD1
CDR3 protein: CASSLDTGAYDEQYF
CDR3 DNA: TGCGCCAGCAGCTTGGATACAGGGGCCTACGACGAGCAGTACTTC

CDR3 length: 15
J gene: TRBJ2-1
clone size: .
V gene: TRBV7-7
D gene: TRBD1
CDR3 protein: CASSTTGGPYNEQFF
CDR3 DNA: TGTGCTAGCAGTACGACAGGGGGCCCCTACAATGAGCAGTTCTTC

CDR3 length: 12
J gene: TRBJ2-7
clone size: .
V gene: TRBV7-3
D gene: .
CDR3 protein: CASSSSGEEQYF
CDR3 DNA: TGTGCCAGCAGTTCCTCAGGGGAAGAGCAGTACTTC

CDR3 length: 13
J gene: TRBJ2-5
clone size: .
V gene: TRBV7-9
D gene: .
CDR3 protein: CASSLEGRETQYF
CDR3 DNA: TGTGCCAGCAGCTTAGAGGGACGAGAGACCCAGTACTTC

CDR3 length: 14
J gene: TRBJ2-7
clone size: .
V gene: TRBV6-1
D gene: TRBD1
CDR3 protein: CASSAGRGPYEQYF
CDR3 DNA: TGTGCCAGCAGTGCGGGCAGGGGGCCCTACGAGCAGTACTTC

CDR3 length: 13
J gene: TRBJ2-1
clone size: .
V gene: TRBV7-9
D gene: .
CDR3 protein: CASSPGGHNEQFF
CDR3 DNA: TGTGCCAGCAGCCCCGGGGGCCACAATGAGCAGTTCTTC

CDR3 length: 17
J gene: TRBJ2-7
clone size: .
V gene: TRBV11-2
D gene: TRBD2
CDR3 protein: CASSPESTSGRTYEQYF
CDR3 DNA: TGTGCCAGCAGCCCGGAGTCGACTAGCGGGAGAACCTACGAGCAGTACTTC

CDR3 length: 18
J gene: TRBJ2-2
clone size: .
V gene: TRBV27
D gene: TRBD2
CDR3 protein: CASSRRTSGSRLTGELFF
CDR3 DNA: TGTGCCAGCAGTAGAAGGACTAGCGGGAGTAGGTTGACCGGGGAGCTGTTTTTT

CDR3 length: 16
J gene: TRBJ1-4
clone size: .
V gene: TRBV6-5
D gene: .
CDR3 protein: CASSYSSFGGGEKLFF
CDR3 DNA: TGTGCCAGCAGTTACTCGAGTTTTGGCGGCGGTGAAAAACTGTTTTTT

CDR3 length: 11
J gene: TRBJ1-1
clone size: .
V gene: TRBV10-3
D gene: .
CDR3 protein: CAISELKEAFF
CDR3 DNA: TGTGCCATCAGTGAGTTAAAGGAAGCTTTCTTT

CDR3 length: 21
J gene: TRBJ2-3
clone size: .
V gene: TRBV2
D gene: TRBD2
CDR3 protein: CASTHLGLARERPSSTDTQYF
CDR3 DNA: TGTGCCAGCACCCACTTAGGACTAGCTAGGGAACGGCCCTCTAGCACAGATACGCAGTATTTT

CDR3 length: 12
J gene: TRBJ2-5
clone size: .
V gene: TRBV18
D gene: .
CDR3 protein: CASSPQGETQYF
CDR3 DNA: TGTGCCAGCTCACCGCAGGGAGAGACCCAGTACTTC

CDR3 length: 14
J gene: TRBJ1-3
clone size: .
V gene: TRBV7-8
D gene: .
CDR3 protein: CASSPGVVGNTIYF
CDR3 DNA: TGTGCCAGCAGCCCAGGCGTGGTTGGAAACACCATATATTTT

CDR3 length: 12
J gene: TRBJ1-4
clone size: .
V gene: TRBV25-1
D gene: .
CDR3 protein: CASRARNEKLFF
CDR3 DNA: TGTGCCAGCAGAGCCCGAAATGAAAAACTGTTTTTT

CDR3 length: 16
J gene: TRBJ2-2
clone size: once
V gene: TRBV28
D gene: .
CDR3 protein: CASSSLQGMGTGELFF
CDR3 DNA: TGTGCCAGCAGTTCTCTACAGGGAATGGGCACCGGGGAGCTGTTTTTT

CDR3 length: 17
J gene: TRBJ2-1
clone size: .
V gene: TRBV7-9
D gene: TRBD1
CDR3 protein: CASSQAPGRGSGNEQFF
CDR3 DNA: TGTGCCAGCAGCCAAGCGCCGGGCAGGGGGTCGGGCAATGAGCAGTTCTTC

CDR3 length: 15
J gene: TRBJ2-7
clone size: .
V gene: TRBV4-1
D gene: TRBD2
CDR3 protein: CASSARTSGTYEQYF
CDR3 DNA: TGCGCCAGCAGCGCCAGGACTAGCGGAACCTACGAGCAGTACTTC

CDR3 length: 15
J gene: TRBJ1-5
clone size: few
V gene: TRBV7-2
D gene: TRBD1
CDR3 protein: CASSKTGVSNQPQHF
CDR3 DNA: TGTGCCAGCAGCAAGACAGGGGTGAGCAATCAGCCCCAGCATTTT

CDR3 length: 15
J gene: TRBJ2-1
clone size: .
V gene: TRBV7-9
D gene: TRBD2
CDR3 protein: CASSLGLAGAVEQFF
CDR3 DNA: TGTGCCAGCAGCTTAGGTCTAGCGGGAGCCGTTGAGCAGTTCTTC

CDR3 length: 14
J gene: TRBJ2-7
clone size: .
V gene: TRBV5-1
D gene: .
CDR3 protein: CASSLDNPGHEQYF
CDR3 DNA: TGCGCCAGCAGCTTGGATAACCCGGGCCACGAGCAGTACTTC

CDR3 length: 16
J gene: TRBJ1-2
clone size: few
V gene: TRBV6-4
D gene: .
CDR3 protein: CASSDSSGIAGAGYTF
CDR3 DNA: TGTGCCAGCAGTGACTCGTCGGGTATCGCAGGGGCCGGCTACACCTTC

CDR3 length: 15
J gene: TRBJ2-2
clone size: .
V gene: TRBV7-2
D gene: .
CDR3 protein: CASSLRGRVTGELFF
CDR3 DNA: TGTGCCAGCAGCTTACGGGGGCGGGTCACCGGGGAGCTGTTTTTT

CDR3 length: 17
J gene: TRBJ2-7
clone size: .
V gene: TRBV29-1
D gene: TRBD1
CDR3 protein: CSVESSGNRDRVYEQYF
CDR3 DNA: TGCAGCGTTGAATCGTCCGGGAACCGGGACAGGGTCTACGAGCAGTACTTC

CDR3 length: 15
J gene: TRBJ1-5
clone size: few
V gene: TRBV19
D gene: .
CDR3 protein: CASRPRVGSNQPQHF
CDR3 DNA: TGTGCCAGTAGGCCCCGAGTAGGGTCCAATCAGCCCCAGCATTTT

CDR3 length: 12
J gene: TRBJ1-2
clone size: few
V gene: TRBV6-5
D gene: .
CDR3 protein: CATLLGRHFYTF
CDR3 DNA: TGTGCCACCCTTCTCGGGAGGCACTTCTACACCTTC

CDR3 length: 15
J gene: TRBJ2-7
clone size: .
V gene: TRBV9
D gene: TRBD2
CDR3 protein: CASSVGVAGGGEQYF
CDR3 DNA: TGTGCCAGCAGCGTAGGAGTAGCGGGAGGTGGCGAGCAGTACTTC

CDR3 length: 15
J gene: TRBJ2-7
clone size: .
V gene: TRBV11-1
D gene: .
CDR3 protein: CASSALQRTTYEQYF
CDR3 DNA: TGTGCCAGCAGCGCACTACAAAGGACAACCTACGAGCAGTACTTC

CDR3 length: 17
J gene: TRBJ2-5
clone size: .
V gene: TRBV7-9
D gene: .
CDR3 protein: CASSLGRGAVQQETQYF
CDR3 DNA: TGTGCCAGCAGCTTAGGCAGAGGGGCAGTTCAACAAGAGACCCAGTACTTC

CDR3 length: 9
J gene: TRBJ1-2
clone size: .
V gene: TRBV7-9
D gene: .
CDR3 protein: CTVGYGYTF
CDR3 DNA: TGTACGGTGGGCTATGGCTACACCTTC

CDR3 length: 13
J gene: TRBJ1-1
clone size: .
V gene: TRBV6-5
D gene: .
CDR3 protein: CASFAGLDTEAFF
CDR3 DNA: TGTGCCAGCTTCGCGGGTTTGGACACTGAAGCTTTCTTT

CDR3 length: 16
J gene: TRBJ2-7
clone size: .
V gene: TRBV5-6
D gene: TRBD2
CDR3 protein: CASSPDSGSWSYEQYF
CDR3 DNA: TGTGCCAGCAGCCCCGATAGCGGGAGCTGGTCCTACGAGCAGTACTTC